The T cell receptor (beta chain) described here comes from a study of cytotoxic CD8 clonotypes in ibrutinib-treated CLL. Regarding the study as a whole: In comparison with age-matched healthy donors, baseline clonality was higher and tracked circulating CD8+ T-cell counts.

As for this clone: The antigen is undetermined.

Measured with immunoSEQ multiplex PCR; TCRdb has only the in-frame clones, and not every one. Among 200,000 to 250,000 clones, just under 80% were seen once, and the ten largest hold roughly 11%. The TCR was taken from a human donor with chronic lymphocytic leukemia. Here the sequenced sample was PBMCs, taken after 12 months of ibrutinib treatment.

CDR3 nucleotides: TGTGCCATCAGTGGGACTAGCGGGGGTTTGACAGATACGCAGTATTTT. It translates to CAISGTSGGLTDTQYF. The J gene is TRBJ2-3, the V gene TRBV10-3; TRBD2 matches 13 bases. The junction had 4 bases not matched to a gene; V was cut back by 4 bases and J by 3 bases. Per the germline V gene, CDR1 is ENHRY and CDR2 is SYGVKD. This CDR3 contains 16 residues.